The rows below give T cell receptor beta chains drawn from one sample of a study of identical twins. TCRdb reprocessed the 5' RACE reads via MiXCR and lists one record per CDR3 protein. The repertoire holds fewer than 550,000 distinct CDR3 sequences, roughly an eighth seen once, with approximately 1% in the top ten. The data also belong to a second study, concerning yellow fever vaccine responses in identical twins.

The sequenced sample consisted of CD4+ T cells sorted from blood. The receptors were sampled from a woman under 30 in good health. Both conserved end residues are part of each CDR3. D genes are given only for firm matches. Clone sizes are given selectively: once, few, many, or a class where the clone is expanded.

TRBV12-3/TRBV12-4	few	TRBJ2-1	-	CASSLAGGPSYNEQFF	TGTGCCAGCAGTTTAGCGGGGGGGCCTTCCTACAATGAGCAGTTCTTC
TRBV11-2	-	TRBJ2-7	TRBD2	CASTATSGTSEQYF	TGTGCCAGCACCGCAACTAGCGGGACCTCCGAGCAGTACTTC
TRBV7-2	few	TRBJ2-7	-	CASSLMYGNSYEQYF	TGTGCCAGCAGCTTAATGTACGGGAACTCCTACGAGCAGTACTTC
TRBV19	-	TRBJ2-6	-	CASSITGTPRSSGANVLTF	TGTGCCAGTAGTATAACCGGGACACCTAGAAGCTCTGGGGCCAACGTCCTGACTTTC
TRBV15	many	TRBJ2-7	-	CATSRDLALAYEQYF	TGTGCCACCAGCAGAGATCTAGCGCTTGCCTACGAGCAGTACTTC
TRBV20-1	-	TRBJ2-5	-	CGTDSGALQETQYF	TGCGGTACCGATAGCGGAGCTCTTCAAGAGACCCAGTACTTC
TRBV6-5	-	TRBJ2-1	-	CASRHFGEQFF	TGTGCCAGCAGACATTTCGGTGAGCAGTTCTTC
TRBV6-5	-	TRBJ2-3	-	CASSYSGTRADTQYF	TGTGCCAGCAGTTACTCCGGGACAAGGGCCGATACGCAGTATTTT
TRBV6-1	-	TRBJ2-5	TRBD1	CASTRSGQGARNQYF	TGTGCCAGCACCCGCTCGGGACAGGGGGCGCGGAACCAGTACTTC
TRBV7-6	-	TRBJ2-1	TRBD2	CASSVVLAGLGEQFF	TGTGCCAGCAGCGTCGTACTAGCGGGGCTGGGGGAGCAGTTCTTC
TRBV20-1	few	TRBJ2-3	TRBD2	CSARWGGTDTQYF	TGCAGTGCCCGGTGGGGGGGTACAGATACGCAGTATTTT
TRBV14	-	TRBJ2-7	TRBD1	CASSRQGGTDEQYF	TGTGCCAGCAGCCGACAGGGGGGAACGGATGAGCAGTACTTC
TRBV20-1	few	TRBJ1-4	TRBD1	CSARAGQGAGEKLFF	TGCAGTGCTAGAGCGGGACAGGGGGCTGGTGAAAAACTGTTTTTT
TRBV7-2	few	TRBJ2-7	TRBD1	CASRNRGPTYEQYF	TGTGCCAGCAGAAACAGGGGACCAACCTACGAGCAGTACTTC
TRBV20-1	few	TRBJ1-1	-	CSARETGNTEAFF	TGCAGTGCTAGAGAGACAGGGAACACTGAAGCTTTCTTT
TRBV15	few	TRBJ1-5	-	CATSSTGYQPQHF	TGTGCCACCAGCTCCACAGGGTATCAGCCCCAGCATTTT
TRBV12-3/TRBV12-4	few	TRBJ2-7	-	CASSFGWELAYEQYF	TGTGCCAGCAGTTTCGGGTGGGAACTAGCTTACGAGCAGTACTTC
TRBV10-3	-	TRBJ2-5	-	CAISTGGADEETQYF	TGTGCCATCAGCACAGGCGGGGCCGACGAGGAGACCCAGTACTTC
TRBV9	few	TRBJ2-1	-	CASSVEPVGNEQFF	TGTGCCAGCAGCGTAGAACCGGTGGGCAATGAGCAGTTCTTC
TRBV20-1	few	TRBJ2-1	-	CSARSILAKNEQFF	TGCAGTGCTAGGTCCATTCTAGCAAAGAATGAGCAGTTCTTC
TRBV5-1	-	TRBJ2-7	TRBD1	CASSLFGDSTYEQYF	TGCGCCAGCAGCTTGTTTGGGGACAGTACCTACGAGCAGTACTTC
TRBV9	-	TRBJ2-1	TRBD2	CASSVAGGDNEQFF	TGTGCCAGCAGCGTAGCGGGGGGAGACAATGAGCAGTTCTTC
TRBV7-9	few	TRBJ2-7	TRBD1	CASSKTGTVMEQYF	TGTGCCAGTTCAAAAACCGGGACAGTGATGGAGCAGTACTTC
TRBV18	-	TRBJ2-3	-	CASRRGRTTDTQYF	TGTGCCAGCCGTAGGGGACGGACCACAGATACGCAGTATTTT
TRBV6-5	few	TRBJ2-1	-	CASSYSTLNEQFF	TGTGCCAGCAGTTACTCCACCCTGAATGAGCAGTTCTTC